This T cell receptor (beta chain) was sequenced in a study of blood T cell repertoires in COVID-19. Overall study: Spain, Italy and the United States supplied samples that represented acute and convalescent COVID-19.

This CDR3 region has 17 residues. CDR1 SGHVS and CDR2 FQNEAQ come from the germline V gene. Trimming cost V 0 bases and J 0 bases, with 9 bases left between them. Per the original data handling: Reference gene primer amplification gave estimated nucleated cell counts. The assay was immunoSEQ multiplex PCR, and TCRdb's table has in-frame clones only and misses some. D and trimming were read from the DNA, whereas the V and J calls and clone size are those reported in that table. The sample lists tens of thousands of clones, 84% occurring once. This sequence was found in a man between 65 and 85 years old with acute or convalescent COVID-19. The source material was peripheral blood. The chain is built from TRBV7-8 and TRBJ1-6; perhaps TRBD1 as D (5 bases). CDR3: CASSLAQGSSYNSPLHF. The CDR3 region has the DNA TGTGCCAGCAGCTTAGCGCAGGGTAGCTCCTATAATTCACCCCTCCACTTT. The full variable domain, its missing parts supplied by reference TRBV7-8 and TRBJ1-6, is GAGVSQSPRYKVAKRGQDVALRCDPISGHVSLFWYQQALGQGPEFLTYFQNEAQLDKSGLPSDRFFAERPEGSVSTLKIQRTQQEDSAVYLCASSLAQGSSYNSPLHFGNGTRLTVT.